Below are 21 T cell receptor beta chains sequenced from a single sample in a study of Tregs in tolerant kidney transplant recipients (dated by TCRdb to about 2019). The library was obtained by the immunoSEQ multiplex PCR assay. In its TCRdb copy, this immuneACCESS table keeps in-frame sequences only and misses some clones. Where compared with another copy, unresolved V genes explain less than half of these, and the others have no known cause. For this sample there are about 46,000 clones; 91% appear just once. Clones ranked in the top ten supply around 0.7% of the sample. The sequenced material came from Tregs from blood. The receptors derive from a human donor in good health.

This chain links TRBV19 with TRBJ2-3; 8 bases fit TRBD1. CDR3 length: 16 amino acids. Germline V CDR1 and CDR2: LNHDA, SQIVND (reference sequence). V trimming: 9 bases; J trimming: 8 bases; junction bases outside the gene matches: 19. CDR3 sequence: CASNKRGTGERGTQYF. CDR3 bases: TGTGCCAGCAATAAACGGGGGACAGGCGAGAGGGGTACGCAGTATTTT.

V usage is TRBV10-2 and J usage is TRBJ2-7; perhaps TRBD1 as D (6 bases). CDR1 and CDR2 from the germline V gene are WSHSY and SAAADI. This CDR3 is built from 15 residues. The V end was cut by 8 bases, the J end by 0 bases, with 17 bases between. The chain's CDR3 is CASRDRDTVSYEQYF. The CDR3 region has the DNA TGCGCCAGCCGAGACCGGGACACCGTCTCCTACGAGCAGTACTTC.

This clone was recorded a few times. J is TRBJ2-1 and V is TRBV5-6, with 14 nucleotides matching TRBD2. The CDR3 has 19 residues. Per germline, CDR1 SGHDT and CDR2 YYEEEE. V dropped 1 base and J dropped 2; count of bases not matched to a gene: 8. The CDR3: CASSLYGTSGGGPYNEQFF. CDR3 nucleotide sequence: TGTGCCAGCAGCTTGTATGGGACTAGCGGGGGAGGCCCCTACAATGAGCAGTTCTTC.

The chain employs TRBV6-1 and TRBJ2-1, with 7 bases fitting TRBD2. Germline V gene data show CDR1 as MNHNS and CDR2 as SASEGT. CDR3 length equals 15 residues. With V trimmed by 2 bases and J by 5 bases, 6 bases remained unmatched. CDR3 amino acids: CASSERGEGDNEQFF. The DNA of the CDR3 is TGTGCCAGCAGTGAACGGGGGGAGGGCGACAATGAGCAGTTCTTC.

This clone was detected a few times. This rearrangement joins TRBV5-1 to TRBJ2-5; 8 nucleotides agree with TRBD1. The CDR3 contains 15 residues. Germline trimming cut 1 base from V and 4 bases from J; bases unmatched to any gene: 6. Germline V gene data show CDR1 as SGHRS and CDR2 as YFSETQ. The CDR3 DNA is TGCGCCAGCAGCTTGTCCAGGGGGCGAGGAGAGACCCAGTACTTC. Translation gives CASSLSRGRGETQYF. Variable domain in full (rest from reference TRBV5-1 and TRBJ2-5): KAGVTQTPRYLIKTRGQQVTLSCSPISGHRSVSWYQQTPGQGLQFLFEYFSETQRNKGNFPGRFSGRQFSNSRSEMNVSTLELGDSALYLCASSLSRGRGETQYFGPGTRLLVL.

V gene TRBV9 combines with J gene TRBJ1-5; 10 bases are a match to TRBD1. J was trimmed by 9 bases and V by 0 bases; bases with no gene match: 12. Germline assignment: CDR1 SGDLS and CDR2 YYNGEE. The CDR3 sequence is 17 residues long. As DNA, the CDR3 is TGTGCCAGCAGCGTAGACCCCGGGACAGGGGCTCTCGGGCCCCAGCATTTT. Encoded protein: CASSVDPGTGALGPQHF. The complete variable domain, with remaining parts taken from reference TRBV9 and TRBJ1-5, reads DSGVTQTPKHLITATGQRVTLRCSPRSGDLSVYWYQQSLDQGLQFLIQYYNGEERAKGNILERFSAQQFPDLHSELNLSSLELGDSALYFCASSVDPGTGALGPQHFGDGTRLSIL.

About this clone: This specimen includes other DNA sequences encoding the same CDR3. The rearrangement uses TRBV6-6 and TRBJ2-2, with 12 bases matching TRBD1. The CDR3 loop spans 16 amino acids. The ends lost 6 bases at V and 5 bases at J; junction bases unmatched: 7. Germline V gives CDR1 MNHNY, CDR2 SVGAGI (reference sequence). The CDR3 protein is CASSYRDRGRTGELFF. The CDR3 DNA reads as TGTGCCAGCAGCTATAGGGACAGGGGGCGAACCGGGGAGCTGTTTTTT.

This clone was seen just once. The chain links TRBV6-6 to TRBJ2-3; D might be TRBD2 (5 bases). Trimming removed 8 bases at V and 4 bases at J, with 10 bases between. Germline V CDR1 and CDR2: MNHNY, SVGAGI (reference sequence). CDR3 length: 12 residues. The CDR3: CASSRGADTQYF. CDR3 sequence (DNA): TGTGCCAGCTCCCGGGGTGCAGATACGCAGTATTTT.

The V call is TRBV5-1, the J call TRBJ1-2; 7 bases fit TRBD1. V shed 1 base and J 4 bases; nucleotides not matched to a gene: 10. The CDR3 consists of 16 residues. From germline, CDR1 is SGHRS and CDR2 YFSETQ. CDR3 bases: TGCGCCAGCAGCTTGACCCGGGACAGAGAACGCTATGGCTACACCTTC. Amino acid sequence: CASSLTRDRERYGYTF.

This clone has a handful of counts. The gene calls are TRBV25-1 and TRBJ2-3; no clear D gene. The CDR3 is 16 amino acids. V lost 5 bases and J 4 bases, leaving 19 bases between the germline ends. Germline lookup yields CDR1 MGHDK and CDR2 SYGVNS. In DNA form, the CDR3 reads TGTGCCAGCAGTCCATTACGTTTTGGGCAAGCAGATACGCAGTATTTT. This sequence encodes CASSPLRFGQADTQYF.

J is TRBJ2-3 and V is TRBV5-1, with D maybe TRBD2 (6 bases). Trimming took 0 bases from V and 0 from J, leaving 8 bases between them. CDR3 length: 15 amino acids. Germline CDR1 reads SGHRS; CDR2 reads YFSETQ. The CDR3 DNA reads TGCGCCAGCAGCTTGGTACTAGCAAGCACAGATACGCAGTATTTT. This gives the protein CASSLVLASTDTQYF.

The chain uses TRBV18 and TRBJ2-4, with D possibly being TRBD1 or TRBD2 (6 bases each). V shed 0 bases and J shed 0 bases, with 21 bases lying between them. Germline-derived CDR1 and CDR2 are KGHSH and LQKENI. The CDR3 has 20 residues. Written as DNA, the CDR3 is TGTGCCAGCTCACCACCGATGGAGACGGGGGCCTTACTAGCCAAAAACATTCAGTACTTC. Translation gives CASSPPMETGALLAKNIQYF.

This chain joins TRBV15 and TRBJ2-1; 13 nucleotides agree with TRBD2. The germline V gene has CDR1 LNHNV and CDR2 YYDKDF (reference sequence). The junction had 3 bases not matched to a gene; V was cut back by 3 bases and J by 7 bases. CDR3 length: 15 amino acids. The CDR3 here is CATSSGLAGVNEQFF. CDR3 nucleotide sequence: TGTGCCACCAGCAGCGGACTAGCGGGAGTTAATGAGCAGTTCTTC.

V usage is TRBV5-6 and J usage is TRBJ1-2; D is ambiguous. Germline V lookup: CDR1 SGHDT, CDR2 YYEEEE. This CDR3 region has 14 residues. V was cut by 2 bases and J by 4 bases, with 12 bases left in between. DNA of the CDR3: TGTGCCAGCAGCTTTCAAGGGAAATCCTATGGCTACACCTTC. This codes for CASSFQGKSYGYTF.

In the case of this clone: The identical CDR3 is also encoded by other nucleotide sequences in the sample. The rearrangement links TRBV5-1 to TRBJ1-5, with TRBD1 as a possible D gene (5 bases). Trimming removed 2 bases from V and 2 bases from J, with 11 bases in between. The germline V gene has CDR1 SGHRS and CDR2 YFSETQ. This CDR3 has 15 amino acids. The CDR3 nucleotides are TGCGCCAGCAGCTTATCGGGGCTAGGCAATCAGCCCCAGCATTTT. Amino acid sequence: CASSLSGLGNQPQHF.

The chain couples TRBV18 to TRBJ1-2; D ambiguous. Germline lookup yields CDR1 KGHSH and CDR2 LQKENI. V lost 5 bases, J lost 7 bases, and 11 bases lay in between. The CDR3 runs 12 residues. CDR3 region: CASSSRSFGYTF. The CDR3 nucleotides are TGTGCCAGCTCATCCCGGTCGTTTGGCTACACCTTC.

This chain links TRBV18 with TRBJ2-4; 9 positions agree with TRBD1. The CDR3 has 16 amino acids. Germline lookup yields CDR1 KGHSH and CDR2 LQKENI. J was trimmed by 2 bases and V by 3 bases; bases with no gene match: 5. As DNA, the CDR3 is TGTGCCAGCTCACCGAGGACAGGGGTGTCCAAAAACATTCAGTACTTC. Its protein product is CASSPRTGVSKNIQYF.

The rearrangement uses TRBV6-5 and TRBJ2-7; D call uncertain. The V gene lost 2 bases and the J gene lost 2 bases, with 7 bases spanning the gap. CDR1 and CDR2 (germline): MNHEY, SVGAGI. The CDR3 is 13 amino acids. Here the CDR3 reads CASSYVQAYEQYF. The CDR3 DNA is TGTGCCAGCAGTTACGTCCAAGCCTACGAGCAGTACTTC.

The chain carries TRBV7-3 and TRBJ2-1, with 10 bases that match TRBD1. CDR3 length equals 18 residues. After removal of 4 bases from V and 3 bases from J, the junction contained 12 bases not matched to a gene. Germline lookup yields CDR1 SGHTA and CDR2 FQGTGA. CDR3 sequence (DNA): TGTGCCAGCAGCTCCGACTACGACAGGGGGCCCTTCTACAATGAGCAGTTCTTC. This translates into CASSSDYDRGPFYNEQFF.

This chain joins TRBV18 and TRBJ2-7; possibly TRBD1 for D (6 bases). Germline CDR1 and CDR2: KGHSH and LQKENI. V dropped 2 bases and J dropped 7 bases, with 21 bases sitting between them. The CDR3 runs to 16 residues. The DNA of the CDR3 is TGTGCCAGCTCACCAGGATCAGGGGCGCAGTTCGGGGAGCAGTACTTC. It translates to CASSPGSGAQFGEQYF.

The chain combines TRBV18 with TRBJ2-5; TRBD2 matches at 13 bases. Germline V CDR1 and CDR2: KGHSH, LQKENI. V lost 1 base to trimming and J lost 2 bases; unmatched junction nucleotides: 7. CDR3 size: 18 residues. In DNA form, the CDR3 reads TGTGCCAGCTCACCACGGGCTCCGGGACTAGCGGGACAAGAGACCCAGTACTTC. Translating gives CASSPRAPGLAGQETQYF.